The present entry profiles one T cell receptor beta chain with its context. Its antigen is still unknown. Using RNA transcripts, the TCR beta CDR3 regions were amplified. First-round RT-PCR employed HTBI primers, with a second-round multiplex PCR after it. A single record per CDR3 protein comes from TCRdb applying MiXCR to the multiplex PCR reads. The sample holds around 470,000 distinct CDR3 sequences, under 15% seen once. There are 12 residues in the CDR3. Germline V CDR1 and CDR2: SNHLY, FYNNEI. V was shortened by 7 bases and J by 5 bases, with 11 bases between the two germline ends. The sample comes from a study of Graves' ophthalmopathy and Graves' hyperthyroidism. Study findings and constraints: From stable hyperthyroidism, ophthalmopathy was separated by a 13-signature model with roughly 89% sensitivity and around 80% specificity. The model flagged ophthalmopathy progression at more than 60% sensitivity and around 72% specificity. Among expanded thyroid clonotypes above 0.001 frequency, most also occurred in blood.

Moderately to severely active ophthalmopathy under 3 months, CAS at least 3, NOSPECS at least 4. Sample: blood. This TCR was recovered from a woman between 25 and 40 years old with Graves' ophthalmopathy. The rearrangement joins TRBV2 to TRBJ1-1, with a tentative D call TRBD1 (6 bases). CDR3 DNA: TGTGCCAGCACCTACAGGGAGACTGAAGCTTTCTTT. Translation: CASTYRETEAFF.